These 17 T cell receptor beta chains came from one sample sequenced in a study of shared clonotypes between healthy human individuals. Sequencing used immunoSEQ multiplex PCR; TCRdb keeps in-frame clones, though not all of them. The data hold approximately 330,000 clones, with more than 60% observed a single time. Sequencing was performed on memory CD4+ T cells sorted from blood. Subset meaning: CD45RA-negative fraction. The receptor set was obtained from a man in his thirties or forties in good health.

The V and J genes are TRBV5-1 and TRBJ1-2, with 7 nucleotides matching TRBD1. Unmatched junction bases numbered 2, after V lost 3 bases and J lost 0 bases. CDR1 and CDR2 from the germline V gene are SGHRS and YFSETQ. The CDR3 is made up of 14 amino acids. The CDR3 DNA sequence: TGCGCCAGCAGCTACGGGACAGCTAACTATGGCTACACCTTC. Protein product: CASSYGTANYGYTF.

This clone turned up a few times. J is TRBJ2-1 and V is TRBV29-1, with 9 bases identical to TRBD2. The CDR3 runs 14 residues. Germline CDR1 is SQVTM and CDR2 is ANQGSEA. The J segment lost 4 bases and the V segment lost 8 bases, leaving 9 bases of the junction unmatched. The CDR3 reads CSLMTSGVYNEQFF. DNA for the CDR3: TGCAGCCTCATGACTAGCGGCGTATACAATGAGCAGTTCTTC.

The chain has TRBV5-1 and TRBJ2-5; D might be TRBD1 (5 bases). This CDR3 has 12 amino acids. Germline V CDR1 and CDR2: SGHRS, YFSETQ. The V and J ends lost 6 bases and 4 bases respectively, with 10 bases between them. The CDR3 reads CASTTVGETQYF. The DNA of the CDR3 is TGCGCCAGCACGACAGTCGGAGAGACCCAGTACTTC.

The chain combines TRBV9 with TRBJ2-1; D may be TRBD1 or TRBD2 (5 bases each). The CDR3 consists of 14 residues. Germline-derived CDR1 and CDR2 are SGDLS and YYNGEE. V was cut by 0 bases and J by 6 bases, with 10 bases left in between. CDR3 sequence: CASSVVGRANEQFF. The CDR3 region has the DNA TGTGCCAGCAGCGTAGTGGGGCGGGCCAATGAGCAGTTCTTC.

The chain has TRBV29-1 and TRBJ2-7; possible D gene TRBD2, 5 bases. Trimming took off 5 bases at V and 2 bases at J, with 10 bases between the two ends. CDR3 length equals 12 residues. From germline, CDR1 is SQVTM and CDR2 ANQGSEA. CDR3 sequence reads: CSVRSGTYEQYF. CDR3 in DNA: TGCAGCGTTCGGTCCGGGACCTACGAGCAGTACTTC.

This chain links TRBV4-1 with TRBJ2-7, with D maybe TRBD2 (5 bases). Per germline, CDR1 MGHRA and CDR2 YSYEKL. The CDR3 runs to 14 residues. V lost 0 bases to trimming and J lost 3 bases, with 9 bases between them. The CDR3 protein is CASSQDQGSYEQYF. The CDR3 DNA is TGCGCCAGCAGCCAAGATCAAGGGAGCTACGAGCAGTACTTC.

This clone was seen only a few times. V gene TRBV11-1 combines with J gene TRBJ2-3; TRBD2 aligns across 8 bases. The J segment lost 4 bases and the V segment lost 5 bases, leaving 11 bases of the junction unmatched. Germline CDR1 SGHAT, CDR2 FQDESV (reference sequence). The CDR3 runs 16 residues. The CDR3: CASSPLGSGSADTQYF. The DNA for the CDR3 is TGTGCCAGCAGCCCCTTAGGGAGCGGGAGTGCAGATACGCAGTATTTT.

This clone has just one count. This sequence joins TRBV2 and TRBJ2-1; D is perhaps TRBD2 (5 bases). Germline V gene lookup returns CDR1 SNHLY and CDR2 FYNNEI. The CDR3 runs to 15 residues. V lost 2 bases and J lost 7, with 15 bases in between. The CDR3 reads CASSETGMFGNEQFF. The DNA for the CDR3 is TGTGCCAGCAGTGAAACCGGGATGTTCGGTAATGAGCAGTTCTTC.

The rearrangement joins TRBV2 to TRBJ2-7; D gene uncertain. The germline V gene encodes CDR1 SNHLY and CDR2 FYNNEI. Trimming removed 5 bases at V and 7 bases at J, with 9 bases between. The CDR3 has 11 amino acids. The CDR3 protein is CASSQTWEQYF. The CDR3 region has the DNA TGTGCCAGCAGTCAAACGTGGGAGCAGTACTTC.

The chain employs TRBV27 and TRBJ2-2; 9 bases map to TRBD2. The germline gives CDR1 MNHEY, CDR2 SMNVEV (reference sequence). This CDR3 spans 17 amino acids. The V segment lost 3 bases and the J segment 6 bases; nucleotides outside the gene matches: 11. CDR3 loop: CASSLKVLGLASGELFF. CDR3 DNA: TGTGCCAGCAGTTTGAAGGTGTTGGGACTAGCATCCGGGGAGCTGTTTTTT.

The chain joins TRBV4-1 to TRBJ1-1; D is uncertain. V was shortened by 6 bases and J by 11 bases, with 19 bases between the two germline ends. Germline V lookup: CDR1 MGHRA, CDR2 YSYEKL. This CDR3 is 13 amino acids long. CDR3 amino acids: CASSLDPLRAAFF. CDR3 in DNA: TGCGCCAGCAGTCTGGACCCTCTTAGAGCCGCTTTCTTT.

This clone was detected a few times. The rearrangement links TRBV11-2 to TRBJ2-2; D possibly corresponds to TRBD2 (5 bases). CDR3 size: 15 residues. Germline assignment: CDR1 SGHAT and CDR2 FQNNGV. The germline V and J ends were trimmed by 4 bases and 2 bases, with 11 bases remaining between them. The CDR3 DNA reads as TGTGCCAGCAGCTCCCTACGGGGAAACACCGGGGAGCTGTTTTTT. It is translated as CASSSLRGNTGELFF.

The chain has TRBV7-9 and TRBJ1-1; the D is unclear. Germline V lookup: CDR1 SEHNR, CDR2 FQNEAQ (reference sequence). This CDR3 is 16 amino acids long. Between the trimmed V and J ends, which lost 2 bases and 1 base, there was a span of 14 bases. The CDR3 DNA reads TGTGCCAGCAGCTTAACTCCTCGGCAACCGAACACTGAAGCTTTCTTT. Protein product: CASSLTPRQPNTEAFF.

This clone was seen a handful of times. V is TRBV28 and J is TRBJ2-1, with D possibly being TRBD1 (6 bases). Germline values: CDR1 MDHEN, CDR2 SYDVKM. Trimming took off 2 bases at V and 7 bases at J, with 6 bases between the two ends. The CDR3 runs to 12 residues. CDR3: CASSLRGNEQFF. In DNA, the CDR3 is TGTGCCAGCAGTTTAAGGGGGAATGAGCAGTTCTTC.

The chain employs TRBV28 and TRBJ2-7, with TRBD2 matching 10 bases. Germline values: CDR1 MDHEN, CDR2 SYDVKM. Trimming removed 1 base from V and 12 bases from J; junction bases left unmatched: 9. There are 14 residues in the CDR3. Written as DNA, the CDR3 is TGTGCCAGCAGTTTATCCCTAGCGGGAGAATTCTCGTACTTC. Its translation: CASSLSLAGEFSYF.

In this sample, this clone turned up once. CDR3 amino acids: CASSASTGGASEQYF. In DNA form, the CDR3 reads TGTGCCAGCAGTGCTAGTACAGGGGGCGCATCCGAGCAGTACTTC. The rearrangement links TRBV2 to TRBJ2-7, with 9 bases aligning to TRBD1. V was clipped by 4 bases and J by 6 bases; unmatched bases: 10. The V gene's germline CDR1 is SNHLY and CDR2 FYNNEI. The CDR3 loop spans 15 amino acids.

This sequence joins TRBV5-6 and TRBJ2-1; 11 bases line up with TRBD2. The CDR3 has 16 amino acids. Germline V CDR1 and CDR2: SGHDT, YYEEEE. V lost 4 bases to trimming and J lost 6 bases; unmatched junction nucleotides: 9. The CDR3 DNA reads TGTGCCAGCAGCCCGCTGACTAGCGGGATTCGCAATGAGCAGTTCTTC. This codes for CASSPLTSGIRNEQFF.